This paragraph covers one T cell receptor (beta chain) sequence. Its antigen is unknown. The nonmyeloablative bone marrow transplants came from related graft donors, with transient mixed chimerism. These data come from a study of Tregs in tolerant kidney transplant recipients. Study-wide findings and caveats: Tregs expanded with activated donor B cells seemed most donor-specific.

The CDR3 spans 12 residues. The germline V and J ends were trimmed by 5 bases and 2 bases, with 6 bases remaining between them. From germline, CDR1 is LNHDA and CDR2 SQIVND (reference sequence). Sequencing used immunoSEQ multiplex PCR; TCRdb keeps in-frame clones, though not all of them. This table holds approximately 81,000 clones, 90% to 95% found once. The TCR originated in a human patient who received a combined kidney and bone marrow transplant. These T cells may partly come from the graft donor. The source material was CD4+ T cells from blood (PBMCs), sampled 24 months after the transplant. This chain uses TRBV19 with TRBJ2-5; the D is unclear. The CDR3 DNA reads TGTGCCAGTAGTGGCCAGCAAGAGACCCAGTACTTC. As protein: CASSGQQETQYF.